A single sample gave rise to the 27 T cell receptor beta chains below, sequenced in a study of blood T cell repertoires in COVID-19. Assay used: immunoSEQ multiplex PCR; TCRdb lists only in-frame clones, some missing. The table shows roughly 49,000 clones, with more than 75% occurring only once. Sequenced: peripheral blood. Every receptor here comes from a man aged 50 to 59 with active COVID-19.

V and J are TRBV29-1 and TRBJ2-4; D call uncertain. The CDR3 runs to 13 residues. The germline CDR1 and CDR2 sequences are SQVTM and ANQGSEA. Trimming left V 7 bases short and J 3 bases short, with 13 bases between. CDR3 amino acids: CSGVEFDKNIQYF. The CDR3 DNA reads TGCAGCGGAGTCGAGTTCGACAAAAACATTCAGTACTTC.

This rearrangement joins TRBV3-1 (or the pseudogene TRBV3-2) to TRBJ2-1; 8 bases map to TRBD2. This CDR3 has 17 residues. V gave up 4 bases and J gave up 0 bases; unmatched junction bases: 8. Germline V gene data show CDR1 as LGHDT and CDR2 as YNNKEL (reference sequence). CDR3 DNA sequence: TGTGCCAGCAGCCCGCCGAGCGGGAGCCGCTCCTACAATGAGCAGTTCTTC. It is translated as CASSPPSGSRSYNEQFF.

The chain recombines TRBV2 with TRBJ2-3; D remains unclear. The CDR3 is 15 residues long. CDR1 is SNHLY, CDR2 FYNNEI, per germline. Trimming cost V 6 bases and J 0 bases, with 13 bases left between them. The CDR3 loop is CASSPDWISTDTQYF. In DNA, the CDR3 is TGTGCCAGCAGCCCCGACTGGATTAGCACAGATACGCAGTATTTT.

This rearrangement joins TRBV2 to TRBJ2-5; D gene uncertain. V lost 3 bases, J lost 7 bases, and 9 bases lay in between. Germline lookup yields CDR1 SNHLY and CDR2 FYNNEI. This CDR3 has 12 amino acids. CDR3 sequence (DNA): TGTGCCAGCAGTGACCTAGAGAGGACCCAGTACTTC. Protein sequence: CASSDLERTQYF.

The chain joins TRBV6-5 to TRBJ2-7, with TRBD2 matching over 11 bases. Germline CDR1 reads MNHEY; CDR2 reads SVGAGI. The trim removed 4 bases at V and 3 bases at J, leaving 2 bases unmatched. The CDR3 has 14 amino acids. The CDR3 sequence: CASSSGTSGYEQYF. The CDR3 nucleotides read TGTGCCAGCAGTTCAGGGACTAGCGGCTACGAGCAGTACTTC.

This chain joins TRBV11-2 and TRBJ1-6; 7 nucleotides align to TRBD1. The J segment lost 0 bases and the V segment lost 0 bases, leaving 2 bases of the junction unmatched. Germline CDR1 and CDR2: SGHAT and FQNNGV. The CDR3 is 17 amino acids. The CDR3 DNA follows: TGTGCCAGCAGCTTAGATTGGGACAGCTCCTATAATTCACCCCTCCACTTT. This encodes CASSLDWDSSYNSPLHF.

The chain is built from TRBV11-1 and TRBJ2-7; 8 positions match TRBD2. V lost 5 bases and J lost 2; bases outside the gene matches: 5. Germline V gene lookup returns CDR1 SGHAT and CDR2 FQDESV (reference sequence). The CDR3 is 14 residues long. CDR3 sequence (DNA): TGTGCCAGCAGCCCGGGGACTAGTCCCTACGAGCAGTACTTC. It yields the protein CASSPGTSPYEQYF.

The chain has TRBV2 and TRBJ2-5, with D possibly TRBD2 on 5 matching bases. V lost 6 bases and J 5 bases, leaving 7 bases between the germline ends. The CDR3 spans 11 residues. Germline-derived CDR1 and CDR2 are SNHLY and FYNNEI. The CDR3 DNA reads as TGTGCCAGCAGGTCGGGGGAGACCCAGTACTTC. It is translated as CASRSGETQYF.

The J gene is TRBJ2-3, the V gene TRBV5-1; D gene uncertain. This CDR3 comprises 14 residues. The germline gives CDR1 SGHRS, CDR2 YFSETQ. Trimming took 2 bases from V and 1 from J, leaving 8 bases between them. The chain's CDR3 is CASSFISGTDTQYF. The CDR3 DNA is TGCGCCAGCAGCTTCATATCGGGCACAGATACGCAGTATTTT. Full variable domain (rest looked up from reference TRBV5-1 and TRBJ2-3): KAGVTQTPRYLIKTRGQQVTLSCSPISGHRSVSWYQQTPGQGLQFLFEYFSETQRNKGNFPGRFSGRQFSNSRSEMNVSTLELGDSALYLCASSFISGTDTQYFGPGTRLTVL.

This clone has only a few counts. This sequence joins TRBV5-6 and TRBJ1-6, with TRBD1 identical over 9 bases. This CDR3 has 14 amino acids. V trimming: 3 bases; J trimming: 10 bases; junction bases outside the gene matches: 5. In germline, CDR1 is SGHDT, CDR2 YYEEEE. The CDR3 reads CASSWGQGDSPLHF. The DNA for the CDR3 is TGTGCCAGCAGCTGGGGACAGGGTGACTCACCCCTCCACTTT.

The chain's CDR3 is CASSFQGGYEQYF. CDR3 nucleotides: TGTGCCAGCAGTTTCCAGGGCGGCTACGAGCAGTACTTC. The gene calls are TRBV6-6 and TRBJ2-7; TRBD1 might be the D (5 bases). There are 13 residues in the CDR3. The V gene lost 4 bases and the J gene lost 3 bases, with 10 bases spanning the gap. Per the germline V gene, CDR1 is MNHNY and CDR2 is SVGAGI (reference sequence).

This sequence joins TRBV6-6 and TRBJ2-7; D perhaps matches TRBD1 (6 bases). V was shortened by 6 bases and J by 4 bases, with 10 bases between the two germline ends. The germline V gene has CDR1 MNHNY and CDR2 SVGAGI (reference sequence). CDR3 length: 12 residues. The CDR3 loop is CASSPDRYEQYF. The DNA for the CDR3 is TGTGCCAGCAGCCCGGACAGATACGAGCAGTACTTC.

This clone was observed a few times. The genes are TRBV7-8 and TRBJ2-1; 7 nucleotides line up with TRBD2. Germline V lookup: CDR1 SGHVS, CDR2 FQNEAQ. V lost 0 bases to trimming and J lost 6 bases; unmatched junction nucleotides: 8. The CDR3 runs to 16 residues. The CDR3 loop reads CASSLARREISNEQFF. The CDR3 nucleotides are TGTGCCAGCAGCTTAGCGCGGCGGGAGATCTCCAATGAGCAGTTCTTC. The variable domain in full, with the rest retrieved from reference TRBV7-8 and TRBJ2-1, is GAGVSQSPRYKVAKRGQDVALRCDPISGHVSLFWYQQALGQGPEFLTYFQNEAQLDKSGLPSDRFFAERPEGSVSTLKIQRTQQEDSAVYLCASSLARREISNEQFFGPGTRLTVL.

The genes are TRBV5-4 and TRBJ1-1; TRBD1 aligns across 9 bases. The CDR3 loop spans 15 amino acids. From germline, CDR1 is SGHNT and CDR2 YYREEE (reference sequence). V shed 5 bases and J 4 bases; nucleotides not matched to a gene: 9. The DNA of the CDR3 is TGTGCCAGCAGTTCCGGGACAGGGATGGCCACTGAAGCTTTCTTT. Translated: CASSSGTGMATEAFF.

The chain uses TRBV2 and TRBJ2-7; D may be TRBD2 (6 bases). Germline CDR1 is SNHLY and CDR2 is FYNNEI. V gave up 8 bases and J gave up 4 bases, with 6 bases separating them. This CDR3 spans 10 amino acids. This chain's CDR3 is CASAGYEQYF. CDR3 coding DNA: TGTGCCAGCGCGGGGTACGAGCAGTACTTC.

The V and J genes are TRBV4-2 and TRBJ2-2; TRBD2 aligns across 7 bases. Germline V lookup: CDR1 LGHNA, CDR2 YNFKEQ. V lost 3 bases, J lost 8 bases, and 6 bases stayed unmatched. The CDR3 contains 14 residues. CDR3 in DNA: TGTGCCAGCAGCCACCCCGGGGGGAAGGGGGAGCTGTTTTTT. Residues: CASSHPGGKGELFF.

The V and J genes are TRBV7-2 and TRBJ1-3; D ambiguous. The CDR3 has 12 amino acids. The V gene's germline CDR1 is SGHTA and CDR2 FQGNSA. The V end lost 5 bases, the J end lost 8 bases, and 10 bases lay between the germline ends. CDR3 bases: TGTGCCAGCAGCGCCCGAGGGTACACCATATATTTT. Translating gives CASSARGYTIYF.

The chain is built from TRBV15 and TRBJ2-7, with TRBD1 matching over 7 bases. J gave up 5 bases and V 2 bases, and 9 bases lay outside the gene matches. There are 15 residues in the CDR3. CDR1 and CDR2 from the germline V gene are LNHNV and YYDKDF (reference sequence). The CDR3 protein is CATSRPMTGSNEQYF. The CDR3 DNA sequence: TGTGCCACCAGCAGACCGATGACAGGGTCTAACGAGCAGTACTTC.

CDR3: CASSLVGQGAWNYGYTF. The CDR3 DNA reads as TGTGCCAGCAGCTTAGTAGGACAGGGGGCGTGGAACTATGGCTACACCTTC. V gene TRBV7-2 combines with J gene TRBJ1-2, with 11 bases lining up with TRBD1. The CDR3 runs 17 residues. V lost 1 base to trimming and J lost 2 bases; unmatched junction nucleotides: 6. Germline V gene data show CDR1 as SGHTA and CDR2 as FQGNSA.

The V call is TRBV5-1, the J call TRBJ1-2; the D gene is possibly TRBD1 (5 bases). The V end was cut by 2 bases, the J end by 1 base, with 18 bases between. CDR1 and CDR2 (germline): SGHRS, YFSETQ. The CDR3 is 17 residues long. The CDR3 loop reads CASSFSPTGDFNYGYTF. The CDR3 nucleotides are TGCGCCAGCAGCTTTTCTCCTACGGGGGACTTTAACTATGGCTACACCTTC.

The J gene is TRBJ2-2, the V gene TRBV27, with D maybe TRBD1 (8 bases). Trimming shortened V by 6 bases and J by 4 bases, and 15 bases separated the two germline ends. CDR3 length: 15 amino acids. CDR1 and CDR2 from the germline V gene are MNHEY and SMNVEV (reference sequence). CDR3: CASSRQGRVTGELFF. The CDR3, as DNA: TGTGCCAGCAGCCGACAGGGGAGGGTCACCGGGGAGCTGTTTTTT.

V usage is TRBV5-6 and J usage is TRBJ2-2; TRBD2 might be the D (7 bases). CDR3 length equals 17 residues. V lost 1 base to trimming and J lost 3 bases, with 16 bases between them. Germline CDR1 SGHDT, CDR2 YYEEEE. The CDR3 protein is CASSLTFRGADTGELFF. DNA of the CDR3: TGTGCCAGCAGCTTGACGTTTCGGGGGGCCGACACCGGGGAGCTGTTTTTT.

This chain connects TRBV6-2 or TRBV6-3 to TRBJ2-7; D is possibly TRBD1 (6 bases). The germline V and J ends were trimmed by 6 bases and 0 bases, with 12 bases remaining between them. Per germline, CDR1 MNHEY and CDR2 SVGEGT. This CDR3 region has 14 residues. CDR3 sequence: CASSTGTNSYEQYF. The CDR3 nucleotides are TGTGCCAGCAGCACCGGGACAAACTCCTACGAGCAGTACTTC.

The chain employs TRBV6-1 and TRBJ1-2; D remains unclear. The length of the CDR3 is 13 residues. CDR1 and CDR2 (germline): MNHNS, SASEGT. Trimming shortened V by 0 bases and J by 2 bases, and 4 bases separated the two germline ends. The CDR3 DNA is TGTGCCAGCAGTGAAGCCAGAAACTATGGCTACACCTTC. The encoded protein is CASSEARNYGYTF.

The chain joins TRBV11-2 to TRBJ2-7; 11 nucleotides match TRBD1. The V gene end was trimmed by 6 bases and the J gene end by 6 bases; junction bases not matched to a gene: 7. The CDR3 extends over 14 amino acids. Germline V gene sequence: CDR1 SGHAT, CDR2 FQNNGV. DNA for the CDR3: TGTGCCAGCAGACGACCGGGACAGGGGGGCGAGCAGTACTTC. Its protein product is CASRRPGQGGEQYF.

The chain links TRBV15 to TRBJ2-7; D possibly corresponds to TRBD1 (5 bases). Looked up from germline, CDR1 is LNHNV and CDR2 is YYDKDF (reference sequence). Trimming shortened V by 0 bases and J by 4 bases, and 19 bases separated the two germline ends. The CDR3 length is 17 residues. The CDR3, as DNA: TGTGCCACCAGCAGAGACAGGGCAGCTCAAGGGGTGTACGAGCAGTACTTC. Its protein product is CATSRDRAAQGVYEQYF.

This clone came up once. The gene calls are TRBV6-5 and TRBJ1-5; D is perhaps TRBD1 (6 bases). Trimming removed 8 bases at V and 3 bases at J, with 11 bases between. CDR1 and CDR2 from the germline V gene are MNHEY and SVGAGI. The CDR3 runs to 13 residues. In DNA form, the CDR3 reads TGTGCCAGCCGCGGGGGGCCCAATCAGCCCCAGCATTTT. It codes for CASRGGPNQPQHF.